This is a list of T cell receptor beta chains from one sample in a study of cytomegalovirus exposure and HLA in healthy donors. Data came from immunoSEQ multiplex PCR; TCRdb stores just in-frame clones and leaves some out. This sample yields about 130,000 clones, of which roughly 89% are seen a single time; 0.95% to 1.5% belongs to the top ten. The source material was PBMCs. The receptor set was obtained from a young woman in good health and CMV-seronegative. CDR3s include the opening cysteine and the closing phenylalanine or tryptophan. A D gene is named only where the DNA matches it firmly. Rows give clone size only sometimes, using once, few, many, or a class for an expanded clone.

v_call	d_call	j_call	cdr3_length	clone_size	cdr3_aa	cdr3_nt
TRBV6-1	TRBD2	TRBJ2-5	14	.	CASSGLAPQETQYF	TGTGCCAGCAGTGGACTAGCGCCCCAAGAGACCCAGTACTTC
TRBV7-3	.	TRBJ2-5	17	.	CASSSGGAGPTGETQYF	TGTGCCAGCAGCTCCGGAGGGGCAGGGCCCACCGGAGAGACCCAGTACTTC
TRBV11-2	.	TRBJ1-2	13	.	CASSPELRGGYTF	TGTGCCAGCAGCCCCGAGCTTAGGGGTGGCTACACCTTC
TRBV7-6	.	TRBJ2-7	14	.	CASSTSGTLDEQYF	TGTGCCAGCAGCACATCCGGGACTTTGGACGAGCAGTACTTC
TRBV6-5	.	TRBJ1-1	11	.	CASRYRDTAFF	TGTGCCAGCAGATACCGGGACACAGCTTTCTTT
TRBV13	.	TRBJ1-5	16	once	CASSLGRGSSNQPQHF	TGTGCCAGCAGCTTAGGACGGGGAAGTAGCAATCAGCCCCAGCATTTT
TRBV7-9	TRBD1	TRBJ1-2	16	.	CASSRNQGALGYGYTF	TGTGCCAGCAGCCGTAATCAGGGGGCGCTTGGCTATGGCTACACCTTC
TRBV7-3	.	TRBJ2-1	13	once	CASSSLFPGEQFF	TGTGCCAGCAGCTCCCTTTTTCCCGGTGAGCAGTTCTTC
TRBV5-8	.	TRBJ2-1	14	.	CASSNPDRINEQFF	TGTGCCAGCAGCAACCCGGACAGAATAAATGAGCAGTTCTTC
TRBV10-3	.	TRBJ2-3	13	.	CAISVQGADTQYF	TGTGCCATCAGTGTCCAGGGCGCAGATACGCAGTATTTT
TRBV23-1	TRBD1	TRBJ1-6	22	once	CASSQSQSRRDRLRSYNSPLHF	TGCGCCAGCAGTCAATCCCAATCACGAAGGGACAGGTTACGTTCCTATAATTCACCCCTCCACTTT
TRBV5-5	TRBD1	TRBJ1-2	15	.	CASSFRTDRVEGYTF	TGTGCCAGCAGCTTTAGGACGGACAGGGTGGAAGGCTACACCTTC
TRBV10-3	.	TRBJ2-7	15	.	CAISESSQGRYEQYF	TGTGCCATCAGTGAGTCCAGTCAGGGCCGTTACGAGCAGTACTTC
TRBV29-1	TRBD2	TRBJ2-5	14	.	CSGILAGLQETQYF	TGCAGCGGGATACTAGCGGGGCTCCAAGAGACCCAGTACTTC
TRBV7-8	.	TRBJ1-2	13	.	CASSLSPWRADTF	TGTGCCAGCAGCTTAAGTCCGTGGAGGGCTGACACCTTC
TRBV18	TRBD2	TRBJ2-3	18	.	CASSPRASGGDSTDTQYF	TGTGCCAGCTCACCGCGGGCTAGCGGGGGCGACTCCACAGATACGCAGTATTTT
TRBV5-4	.	TRBJ1-1	16	.	CASSLKQVGLGTEAFF	TGTGCCAGCAGCCTAAAACAAGTGGGCCTTGGCACTGAAGCTTTCTTT